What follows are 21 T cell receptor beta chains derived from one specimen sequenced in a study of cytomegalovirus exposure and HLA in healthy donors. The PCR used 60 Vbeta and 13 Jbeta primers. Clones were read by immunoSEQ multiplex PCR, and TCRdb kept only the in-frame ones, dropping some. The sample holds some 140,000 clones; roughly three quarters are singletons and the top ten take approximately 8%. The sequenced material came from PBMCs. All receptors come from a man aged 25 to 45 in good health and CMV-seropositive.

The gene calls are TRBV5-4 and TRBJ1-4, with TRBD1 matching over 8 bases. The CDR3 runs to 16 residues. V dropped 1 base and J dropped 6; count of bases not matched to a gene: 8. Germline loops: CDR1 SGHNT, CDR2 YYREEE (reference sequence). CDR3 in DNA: TGTGCCAGCAGCTTGTACCCCCAGGGGGCTGATGAAAAACTGTTTTTT. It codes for CASSLYPQGADEKLFF.

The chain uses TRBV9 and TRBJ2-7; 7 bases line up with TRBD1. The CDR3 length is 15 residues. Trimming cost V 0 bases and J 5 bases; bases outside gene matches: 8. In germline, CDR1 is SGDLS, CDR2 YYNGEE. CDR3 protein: CASSVEGDRQNEQYF. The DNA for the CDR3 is TGTGCCAGCAGCGTAGAGGGGGACAGACAAAACGAGCAGTACTTC.

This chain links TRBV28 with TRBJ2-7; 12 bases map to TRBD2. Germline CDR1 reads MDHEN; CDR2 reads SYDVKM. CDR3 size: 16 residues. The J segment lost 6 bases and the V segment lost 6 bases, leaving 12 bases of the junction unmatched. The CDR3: CASSVILAGGRAEQYF. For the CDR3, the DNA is TGTGCCAGCAGCGTAATACTAGCGGGAGGCCGGGCCGAGCAGTACTTC.

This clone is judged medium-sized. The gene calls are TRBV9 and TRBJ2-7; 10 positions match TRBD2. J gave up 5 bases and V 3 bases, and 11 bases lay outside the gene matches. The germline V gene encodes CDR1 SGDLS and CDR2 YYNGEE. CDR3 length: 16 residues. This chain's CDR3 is CASSGWPSGSADEQYF. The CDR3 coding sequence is TGTGCCAGCAGCGGCTGGCCTAGCGGGAGTGCCGACGAGCAGTACTTC. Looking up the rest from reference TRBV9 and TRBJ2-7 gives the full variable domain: DSGVTQTPKHLITATGQRVTLRCSPRSGDLSVYWYQQSLDQGLQFLIQYYNGEERAKGNILERFSAQQFPDLHSELNLSSLELGDSALYFCASSGWPSGSADEQYFGPGTRLTVT.

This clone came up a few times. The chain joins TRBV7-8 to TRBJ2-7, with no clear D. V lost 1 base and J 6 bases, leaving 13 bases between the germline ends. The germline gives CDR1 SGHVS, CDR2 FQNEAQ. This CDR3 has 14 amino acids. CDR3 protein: CASSLVGESREQYF. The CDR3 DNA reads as TGTGCCAGCAGCTTAGTGGGCGAGAGCCGCGAGCAGTACTTC.

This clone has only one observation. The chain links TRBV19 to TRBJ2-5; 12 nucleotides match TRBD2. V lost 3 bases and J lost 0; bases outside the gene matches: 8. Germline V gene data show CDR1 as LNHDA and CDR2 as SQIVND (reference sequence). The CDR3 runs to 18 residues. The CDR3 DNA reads TGTGCCAGTAGTATGGGGCCGCTAGCGGGAGGGTACCAAGAGACCCAGTACTTC. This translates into CASSMGPLAGGYQETQYF.

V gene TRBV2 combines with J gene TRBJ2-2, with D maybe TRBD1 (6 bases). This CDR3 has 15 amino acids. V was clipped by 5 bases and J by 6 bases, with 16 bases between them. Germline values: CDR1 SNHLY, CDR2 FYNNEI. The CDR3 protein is CASSPGQVSPGELFF. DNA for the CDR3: TGTGCCAGCAGTCCGGGACAAGTAAGTCCCGGGGAGCTGTTTTTT.

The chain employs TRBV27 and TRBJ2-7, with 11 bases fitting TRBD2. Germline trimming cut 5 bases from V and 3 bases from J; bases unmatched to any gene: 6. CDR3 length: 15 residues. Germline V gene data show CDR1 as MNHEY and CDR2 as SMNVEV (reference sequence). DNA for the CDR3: TGTGCCAGCAGTAGGGGACTAGCGGAATTCTACGAGCAGTACTTC. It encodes CASSRGLAEFYEQYF.

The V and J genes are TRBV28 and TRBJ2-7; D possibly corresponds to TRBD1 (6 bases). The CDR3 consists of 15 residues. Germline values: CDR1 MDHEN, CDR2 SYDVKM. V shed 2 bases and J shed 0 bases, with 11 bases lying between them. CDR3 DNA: TGTGCCAGCAGTTTAAGGGGGACAACCTCCTACGAGCAGTACTTC. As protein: CASSLRGTTSYEQYF.

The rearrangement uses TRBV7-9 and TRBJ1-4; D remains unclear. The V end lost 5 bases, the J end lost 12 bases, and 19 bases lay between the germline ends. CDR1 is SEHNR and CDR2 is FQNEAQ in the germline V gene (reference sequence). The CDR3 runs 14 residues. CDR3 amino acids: CASSLNQPGQELFF. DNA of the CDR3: TGTGCCAGCAGCCTCAACCAACCCGGCCAGGAACTGTTTTTT.

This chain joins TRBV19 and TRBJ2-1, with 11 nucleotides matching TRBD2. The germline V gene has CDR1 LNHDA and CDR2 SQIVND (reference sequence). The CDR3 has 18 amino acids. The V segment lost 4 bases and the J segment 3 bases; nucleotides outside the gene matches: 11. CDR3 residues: CASSRGLAGASNYNEQFF. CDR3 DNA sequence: TGTGCCAGTAGTAGAGGACTAGCGGGCGCCTCAAACTACAATGAGCAGTTCTTC.

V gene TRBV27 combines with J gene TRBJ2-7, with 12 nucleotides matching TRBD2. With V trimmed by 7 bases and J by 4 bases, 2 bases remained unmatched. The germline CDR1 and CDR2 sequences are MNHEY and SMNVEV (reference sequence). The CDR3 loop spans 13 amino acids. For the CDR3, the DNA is TGTGCCAGCAAACTAGCGGGAGGTTACGAGCAGTACTTC. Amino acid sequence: CASKLAGGYEQYF.

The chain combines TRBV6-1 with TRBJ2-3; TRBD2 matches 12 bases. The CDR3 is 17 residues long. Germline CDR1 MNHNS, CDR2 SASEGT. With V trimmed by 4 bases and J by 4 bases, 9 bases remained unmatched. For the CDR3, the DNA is TGTGCCAGCAGTGGGGGTTTTTCTAGCGGGGGGGCAGATACGCAGTATTTT. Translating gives CASSGGFSSGGADTQYF.

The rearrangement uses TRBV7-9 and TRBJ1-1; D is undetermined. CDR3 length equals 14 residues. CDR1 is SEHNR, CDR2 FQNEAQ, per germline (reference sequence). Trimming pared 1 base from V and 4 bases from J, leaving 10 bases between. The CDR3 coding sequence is TGTGCCAGCAGCTTAGAGTGGGAGGGCACTGAAGCTTTCTTT. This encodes CASSLEWEGTEAFF.

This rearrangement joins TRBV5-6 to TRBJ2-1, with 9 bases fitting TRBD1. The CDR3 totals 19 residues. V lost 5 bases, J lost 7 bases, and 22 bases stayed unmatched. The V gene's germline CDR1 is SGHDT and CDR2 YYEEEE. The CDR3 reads CASSYRGRSLREISNEQFF. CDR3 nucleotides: TGTGCCAGCAGTTACAGGGGGCGTTCTTTGCGGGAGATATCGAATGAGCAGTTCTTC.

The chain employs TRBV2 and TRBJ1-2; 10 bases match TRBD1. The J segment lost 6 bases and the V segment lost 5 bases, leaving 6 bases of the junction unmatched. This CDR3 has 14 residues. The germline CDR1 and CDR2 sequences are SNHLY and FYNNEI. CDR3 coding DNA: TGTGCCAGCAGTTCACGACAGGGGGCAAATGGCTACACCTTC. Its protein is CASSSRQGANGYTF.

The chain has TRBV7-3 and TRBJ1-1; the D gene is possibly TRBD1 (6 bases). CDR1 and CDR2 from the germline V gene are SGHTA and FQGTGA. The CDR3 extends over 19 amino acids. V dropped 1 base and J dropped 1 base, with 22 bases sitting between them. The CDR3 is CASSLSPPTGGLGNTEAFF. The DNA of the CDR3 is TGTGCCAGCAGCTTAAGTCCCCCGACGGGGGGGCTAGGGAACACTGAAGCTTTCTTT. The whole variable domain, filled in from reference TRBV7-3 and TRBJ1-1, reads GAGVSQTPSNKVTEKGKYVELRCDPISGHTALYWYRQSLGQGPEFLIYFQGTGAADDSGLPNDRFFAVRPEGSVSTLKIQRTERGDSAVYLCASSLSPPTGGLGNTEAFFGQGTRLTVV.

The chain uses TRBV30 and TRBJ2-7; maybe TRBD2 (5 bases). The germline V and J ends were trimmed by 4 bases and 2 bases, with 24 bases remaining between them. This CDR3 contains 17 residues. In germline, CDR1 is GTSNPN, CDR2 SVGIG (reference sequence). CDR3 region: CAWNYWGGAEKAYEQYF. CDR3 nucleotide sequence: TGTGCCTGGAATTATTGGGGTGGAGCGGAAAAAGCCTACGAGCAGTACTTC. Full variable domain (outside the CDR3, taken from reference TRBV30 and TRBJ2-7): SQTIHQWPATLVQPVGSPLSLECTVEGTSNPNLYWYRQAAGRGLQLLFYSVGIGQISSEVPQNLSASRPQDRQFILSSKKLLLSDSGFYLCAWNYWGGAEKAYEQYFGPGTRLTVT.

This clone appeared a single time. CDR3 DNA sequence: TGTGCCAGTAGTATCCTCCGGACAGGCCCTCGGCGGATGATTGAAAAACTGTTTTTT. Residues: CASSILRTGPRRMIEKLFF. V usage is TRBV19 and J usage is TRBJ1-4, with 7 bases lining up with TRBD1. CDR1 is LNHDA, CDR2 SQIVND, per germline (reference sequence). This CDR3 spans 19 amino acids. J lost 7 bases, V lost 3 bases, and 20 bases had no gene match.

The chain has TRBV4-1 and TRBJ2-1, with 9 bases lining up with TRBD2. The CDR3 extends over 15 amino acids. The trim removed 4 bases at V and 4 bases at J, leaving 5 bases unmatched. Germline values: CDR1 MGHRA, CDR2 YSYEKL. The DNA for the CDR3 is TGCGCCAGCAGCCGAAGGGCGGGAGGGTACAATGAGCAGTTCTTC. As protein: CASSRRAGGYNEQFF.

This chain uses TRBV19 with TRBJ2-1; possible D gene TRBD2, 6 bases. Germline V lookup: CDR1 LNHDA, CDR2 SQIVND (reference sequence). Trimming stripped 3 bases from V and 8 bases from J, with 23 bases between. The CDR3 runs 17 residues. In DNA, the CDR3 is TGTGCCAGTAGTATCCCATCGGGTCGACTAGAGCAGCATGAGCAGTTCTTC. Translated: CASSIPSGRLEQHEQFF.